This T cell receptor beta chain was identified during a study of blood T cells in healthy people across ages. Germline V gene sequence: CDR1 LGHDT, CDR2 YNNKEL (reference sequence). The CDR3 is made up of 16 amino acids. Trimming took 1 base from V and 5 from J; bases not matched to a gene: 8. Points on this clonotype: No antigen is known for it.

The study's findings and limits: The study found TCR beta diversity correlated strongly with naive T cell percentage.

Through a sample-barcoded 5' primer and a J-beta primer mix, a second PCR was run for roughly 6 to 12 cycles. TCRdb ran MiXCR on the 5' RACE reads and lists one entry per CDR3 protein. This table holds about 1.4 million distinct CDR3 sequences, roughly 60% found once. The chain carries TRBV3-1 and TRBJ1-1; the match to TRBD1 covers 9 bases. The specimen was blood. This sequence was found in a young man in good health. The CDR3 region has the DNA TGTGCCAGCAGCCAAGCGCCCGGACAGGGGCCTACTGAAGCTTTCTTT. This translates into CASSQAPGQGPTEAFF.